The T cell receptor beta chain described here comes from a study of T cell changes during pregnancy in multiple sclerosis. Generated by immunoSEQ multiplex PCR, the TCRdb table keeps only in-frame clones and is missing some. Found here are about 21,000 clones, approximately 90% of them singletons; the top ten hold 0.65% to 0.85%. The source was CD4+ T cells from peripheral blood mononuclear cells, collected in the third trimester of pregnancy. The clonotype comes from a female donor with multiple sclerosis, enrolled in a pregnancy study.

CDR3 coding DNA: TGCGCCAGCACCGGACTAGCGGGGGGGCCTGAGACCCAGTACTTC. Translating gives CASTGLAGGPETQYF. The genes are TRBV5-1 and TRBJ2-5; 15 bases are a match to TRBD2. With 6 bases clipped from V and 5 bases from J, the junction kept 5 bases outside the gene matches. CDR1 is SGHRS and CDR2 is YFSETQ in the germline V gene. The CDR3 totals 15 residues. Looking up the rest from reference TRBV5-1 and TRBJ2-5 gives the full variable domain: KAGVTQTPRYLIKTRGQQVTLSCSPISGHRSVSWYQQTPGQGLQFLFEYFSETQRNKGNFPGRFSGRQFSNSRSEMNVSTLELGDSALYLCASTGLAGGPETQYFGPGTRLLVL.